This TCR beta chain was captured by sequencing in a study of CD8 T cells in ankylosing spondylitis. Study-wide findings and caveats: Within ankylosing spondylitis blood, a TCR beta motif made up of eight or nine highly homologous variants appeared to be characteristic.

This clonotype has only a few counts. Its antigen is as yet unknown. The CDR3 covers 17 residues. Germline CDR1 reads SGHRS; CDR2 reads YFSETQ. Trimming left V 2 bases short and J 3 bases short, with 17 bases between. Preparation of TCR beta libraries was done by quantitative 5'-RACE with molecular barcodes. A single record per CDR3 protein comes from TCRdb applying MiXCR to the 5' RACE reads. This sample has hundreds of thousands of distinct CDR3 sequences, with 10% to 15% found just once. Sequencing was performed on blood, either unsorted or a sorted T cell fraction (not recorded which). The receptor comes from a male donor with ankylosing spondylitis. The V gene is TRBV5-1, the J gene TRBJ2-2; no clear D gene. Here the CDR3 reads CASSFMRMGIDTGELFF. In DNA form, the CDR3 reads TGCGCCAGCAGCTTTATGAGGATGGGGATAGACACCGGGGAGCTGTTTTTT.